This T cell receptor (beta chain) is drawn from a study of blood T cell repertoires in COVID-19. Only in-frame clones appear in the TCRdb table, and some are missing; sequencing was by immunoSEQ multiplex PCR. This table has 130,000 to 150,000 clones, around 84% appearing once. The TCR comes from a woman in her forties or fifties who had been exposed to COVID-19. The sample was PBMCs or T cells enriched from blood (not recorded which).

The CDR3 region has the DNA TGTGCCTGGAGGGGGGGGACTAGGTTGGGATCGGGTGAGCAGTTCTTC. It is translated as CAWRGGTRLGSGEQFF. This chain connects TRBV30 to TRBJ2-1; 8 bases are a match to TRBD2. The length of the CDR3 is 16 residues. V lost 3 bases to trimming and J lost 9 bases; unmatched junction nucleotides: 16. Germline CDR1 reads GTSNPN; CDR2 reads SVGIG (reference sequence).